Below are 18 T cell receptor beta chains sequenced from a single sample in a study of long-term antiretroviral therapy in people with HIV. Running of the v3.0 immunoSEQ assay took place at survey level. The table came from immunoSEQ multiplex PCR; TCRdb's copy has only in-frame clones and leaves some out. The table lists approximately 16,000 clones, about four fifths of them singletons. The sample in question was unsorted PBMCs, obtained about 3.1 years after starting antiretroviral therapy. Receptors originate from a woman between 35 and 50 years old with HIV.

This clone was counted a few times. The chain combines TRBV10-3 with TRBJ1-1, with D maybe TRBD1 (5 bases). The CDR3 contains 13 residues. Trimming removed 4 bases at V and 2 bases at J, with 8 bases between. CDR1 is ENHRY, CDR2 SYGVKD, per germline. In DNA form, the CDR3 reads TGTGCCATCAGTGGGGGGGAAAACACTGAAGCTTTCTTT. The encoded protein is CAISGGENTEAFF.

The V and J genes are TRBV7-9 and TRBJ2-7; possibly TRBD1 for D (7 bases). Germline CDR1 and CDR2: SEHNR and FQNEAQ (reference sequence). V shed 2 bases and J shed 3 bases, with 14 bases lying between them. The CDR3 runs to 15 residues. The DNA for the CDR3 is TGTGCCAGCAGCTTACGCGCAGGGGGAGGCTACGAGCAGTACTTC. This sequence encodes CASSLRAGGGYEQYF.

The chain is built from TRBV5-1 and TRBJ1-4; D gene unclear. CDR3 length equals 14 residues. Germline loops: CDR1 SGHRS, CDR2 YFSETQ. V gave up 0 bases and J gave up 2 bases, with 5 bases separating them. The CDR3 sequence: CASSLEQTNEKLFF. The CDR3 bases are TGCGCCAGCAGCTTGGAACAGACTAATGAAAAACTGTTTTTT.

This clone was counted a single time. The chain uses TRBV10-3 and TRBJ2-7; perhaps TRBD1 as D (6 bases). There are 14 residues in the CDR3. With 5 bases removed from V and 4 bases from J, the gap between germline ends came to 15 bases. The germline V gene encodes CDR1 ENHRY and CDR2 SYGVKD. The CDR3 DNA is TGTGCCATCAGTCCCGGGACATCTTCATACGAGCAGTACTTC. Its protein is CAISPGTSSYEQYF.

In this sample, this clone turned up a few times. The rearrangement joins TRBV25-1 to TRBJ2-1, with 10 bases that match TRBD2. Germline V CDR1 and CDR2: MGHDK, SYGVNS. This CDR3 comprises 15 residues. V was clipped by 4 bases and J by 7 bases; unmatched bases: 7. The CDR3 DNA reads TGTGCCAGCAGTGCAGCGGGGGGGCTCCAGAATGAGCAGTTCTTC. Its protein is CASSAAGGLQNEQFF.

This clone ranks as medium-sized. This rearrangement joins TRBV6-1 to TRBJ2-5; 7 nucleotides match TRBD1. The CDR3 extends over 16 amino acids. The V gene's germline CDR1 is MNHNS and CDR2 SASEGT. J lost 3 bases, V lost 3 bases, and 10 bases had no gene match. The CDR3 DNA sequence: TGTGCCAGCAGTGATACTACCGGGACAGAGAAAGAGACCCAGTACTTC. It is translated as CASSDTTGTEKETQYF.

The rearrangement uses TRBV18 and TRBJ2-1; 10 bases are a match to TRBD2. Per the germline V gene, CDR1 is KGHSH and CDR2 is LQKENI. There are 16 residues in the CDR3. V was clipped by 3 bases and J by 7 bases; unmatched bases: 9. The CDR3 DNA is TGTGCCAGCTCACCGACCATGGGACTAGCGTCGAATGAGCAGTTCTTC. Amino acid sequence: CASSPTMGLASNEQFF.

V is TRBV5-1 and J is TRBJ1-3; D is possibly TRBD1 (6 bases). The V and J ends lost 4 bases and 1 base respectively, with 9 bases between them. Germline CDR1 is SGHRS and CDR2 is YFSETQ. This CDR3 has 14 residues. Here the CDR3 reads CASSQQGSGNTIYF. The DNA of the CDR3 is TGCGCCAGCAGCCAACAGGGTTCTGGAAACACCATATATTTT. The variable domain in full, with the rest retrieved from reference TRBV5-1 and TRBJ1-3, is KAGVTQTPRYLIKTRGQQVTLSCSPISGHRSVSWYQQTPGQGLQFLFEYFSETQRNKGNFPGRFSGRQFSNSRSEMNVSTLELGDSALYLCASSQQGSGNTIYFGEGSWLTVV.

The chain recombines TRBV18 with TRBJ1-1; 7 nucleotides align to TRBD1. Per the germline V gene, CDR1 is KGHSH and CDR2 is LQKENI. V trimming: 5 bases; J trimming: 0 bases; junction bases outside the gene matches: 9. The CDR3 contains 16 residues. CDR3 protein: CASSASRQGLNTEAFF. Written as DNA, the CDR3 is TGTGCCAGCTCAGCTTCCCGACAGGGATTGAACACTGAAGCTTTCTTT.

The V and J genes are TRBV6-1 and TRBJ2-1, with D perhaps TRBD1 (6 bases). Germline CDR1 reads MNHNS; CDR2 reads SASEGT. This CDR3 is 15 amino acids long. Trimming pared 6 bases from V and 1 base from J, leaving 13 bases between. CDR3 amino acids: CASSIQGLSYNEQFF. The CDR3 region has the DNA TGTGCCAGCAGCATACAGGGCCTTTCCTACAATGAGCAGTTCTTC.

The chain joins TRBV10-3 to TRBJ1-1; D ambiguous. CDR1 ENHRY and CDR2 SYGVKD come from the germline V gene. The CDR3 covers 13 residues. Between the trimmed V and J ends, which lost 11 bases and 2 bases, there was a span of 15 bases. CDR3 in DNA: TGTGCCGTCTCCGGGCTCGGAAACACTGAAGCTTTCTTT. Its protein product is CAVSGLGNTEAFF.

The chain couples TRBV7-9 to TRBJ1-1; D ambiguous. V was pared by 5 bases and J by 1 base, with 20 bases between. Germline V lookup: CDR1 SEHNR, CDR2 FQNEAQ (reference sequence). This CDR3 region has 17 residues. CDR3 DNA: TGTGCCAGCAGCAGCTTAAGAGTAGGGCAACGGAACACTGAAGCTTTCTTT. This gives the protein CASSSLRVGQRNTEAFF. The full variable domain, with the rest looked up from reference TRBV7-9 and TRBJ1-1, is DTGVSQNPRHKITKRGQNVTFRCDPISEHNRLYWYRQTLGQGPEFLTYFQNEAQLEKSRLLSDRFSAERPKGSFSTLEIQRTEQGDSAMYLCASSSLRVGQRNTEAFFGQGTRLTVV.

The rearrangement uses TRBV6-6 and TRBJ1-1, with TRBD1 as a possible D gene (5 bases). The CDR3 extends over 12 amino acids. CDR1 and CDR2 from the germline V gene are MNHNY and SVGAGI (reference sequence). V was clipped by 6 bases and J by 6 bases, with 11 bases between them. The CDR3 DNA is TGTGCCAGCAGATCGGACAAATCTGAAGCTTTCTTT. Protein product: CASRSDKSEAFF.

The rearrangement joins TRBV7-9 to TRBJ1-1; D may be TRBD1 (6 bases). V shed 1 base and J shed 5 bases, with 8 bases lying between them. Germline V CDR1 and CDR2: SEHNR, FQNEAQ (reference sequence). The CDR3 covers 13 residues. The CDR3 nucleotides are TGTGCCAGCAGCTTAGAACAGGGAACTGAAGCTTTCTTT. It translates to CASSLEQGTEAFF.

This CDR3 reads CASSESGGPYNEQFF. The CDR3 nucleotides read TGCGCCAGCAGTGAGTCTGGGGGGCCCTACAATGAGCAGTTCTTC. This chain uses TRBV10-1 with TRBJ2-1; D possibly matches TRBD1 or TRBD2 (6 bases each). V lost 0 bases, J lost 2 bases, and 8 bases lay in between. The CDR3 sequence is 15 residues long. Germline V gives CDR1 WNHNN, CDR2 SYGVQD (reference sequence).

V gene TRBV2 combines with J gene TRBJ2-7; D remains unclear. The V end was cut by 8 bases, the J end by 0 bases, with 20 bases between. This CDR3 is 16 amino acids long. Germline CDR1 reads SNHLY; CDR2 reads FYNNEI. The CDR3 loop reads CASAYYSTPVSYEQYF. The CDR3 nucleotides read TGTGCCAGCGCGTACTATAGTACCCCCGTCTCCTACGAGCAGTACTTC.

The chain joins TRBV20-1 to TRBJ2-4, with D hard to call. The CDR3 covers 11 residues. V dropped 4 bases and J dropped 15 bases, with 16 bases sitting between them. Germline V gene data show CDR1 as DFQATT and CDR2 as SNEGSKA (reference sequence). CDR3 protein: CSATDPYGAYF. CDR3 in DNA: TGCAGTGCTACCGACCCCTATGGCGCGTACTTC.

CDR3 in DNA: TGTGCCATCAGTGAGCCCGGGGACAACACCATATATTTT. This codes for CAISEPGDNTIYF. The chain combines TRBV10-3 with TRBJ1-3; D is perhaps TRBD1 (5 bases). Germline V gene sequence: CDR1 ENHRY, CDR2 SYGVKD. Trimming shortened V by 2 bases and J by 7 bases, and 9 bases separated the two germline ends. This CDR3 is built from 13 residues.